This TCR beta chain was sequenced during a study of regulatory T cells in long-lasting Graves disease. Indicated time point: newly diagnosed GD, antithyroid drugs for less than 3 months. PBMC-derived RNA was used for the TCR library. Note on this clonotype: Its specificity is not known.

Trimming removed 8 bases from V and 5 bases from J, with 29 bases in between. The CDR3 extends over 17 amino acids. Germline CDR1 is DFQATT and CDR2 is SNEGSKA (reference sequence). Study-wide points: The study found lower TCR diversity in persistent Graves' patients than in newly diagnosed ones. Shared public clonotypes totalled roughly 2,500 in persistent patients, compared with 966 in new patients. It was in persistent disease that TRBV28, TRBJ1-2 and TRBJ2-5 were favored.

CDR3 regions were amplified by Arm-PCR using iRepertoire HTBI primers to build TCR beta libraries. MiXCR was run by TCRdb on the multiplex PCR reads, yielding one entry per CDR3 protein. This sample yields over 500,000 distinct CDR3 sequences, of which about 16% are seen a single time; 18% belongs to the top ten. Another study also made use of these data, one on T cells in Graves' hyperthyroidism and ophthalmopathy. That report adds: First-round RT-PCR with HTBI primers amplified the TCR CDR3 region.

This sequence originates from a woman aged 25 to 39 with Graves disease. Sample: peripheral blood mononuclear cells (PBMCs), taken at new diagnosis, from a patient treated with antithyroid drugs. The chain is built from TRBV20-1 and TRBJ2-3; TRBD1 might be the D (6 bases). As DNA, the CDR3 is TGCAGTTCATATAGGGCCTCACAGGGTCTAGGGAGAGATACGCAGTATTTT. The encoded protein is CSSYRASQGLGRDTQYF.